One sample yielded the 5 T cell receptor beta chains listed below, sequenced in a study of blood T cells in healthy people across ages. It was with a sample-barcoded 5' primer and a J-beta primer mix that a second PCR of roughly 6 to 11 cycles was run. One entry per CDR3 protein results from TCRdb running MiXCR on the 5' RACE reads. The sample has about 930,000 distinct CDR3 sequences; almost 30% are singletons. The data also belong to a second study, concerning T cells of mothers and their children.

The sequenced material came from blood. Receptor source: a middle-aged woman in good health.

The chain employs TRBV12-3 or TRBV12-4 and TRBJ2-1; TRBD1 agrees at 7 bases. The CDR3 length is 13 residues. The ends lost 7 bases at V and 9 bases at J; junction bases unmatched: 9. The CDR3 coding sequence is TGTGCCAGCATTCTTAACAGGGGCACTGAGCAGTTCTTC. It codes for CASILNRGTEQFF.

This chain joins TRBV20-1 and TRBJ1-1; no firm D call. The germline gives CDR1 DFQATT, CDR2 SNEGSKA (reference sequence). V was clipped by 7 bases and J by 1 base, with 7 bases between them. The CDR3 is 11 residues long. CDR3: CSVQQNTEAFF. The CDR3 DNA reads TGCAGTGTACAGCAGAACACTGAAGCTTTCTTT.

This sequence joins TRBV6-2 or TRBV6-3 and TRBJ2-3; 7 bases match TRBD2. Trimming removed 6 bases from V and 4 bases from J; junction bases left unmatched: 10. Germline-derived CDR1 and CDR2 are MNHEY and SVGEGT. The CDR3 has 15 residues. The CDR3 nucleotides read TGTGCCAGCAGCCTTGGGGGGGGTACCTCAGATACGCAGTATTTT. Protein: CASSLGGGTSDTQYF.

This clonotype was counted ten times or more. The V and J genes are TRBV29-1 and TRBJ2-3; 7 bases map to TRBD2. The germline CDR1 and CDR2 sequences are SQVTM and ANQGSEA. The ends lost 4 bases at V and 2 bases at J; junction bases unmatched: 12. The CDR3 extends over 16 amino acids. The CDR3 is CSVGPSGGGVTDTQYF. The CDR3, as DNA: TGCAGCGTTGGCCCTTCTGGCGGGGGTGTCACAGATACGCAGTATTTT.

The chain is built from TRBV6-1 and TRBJ2-7; D possibly uses TRBD1 or TRBD2 (5 bases each). Per the germline V gene, CDR1 is MNHNS and CDR2 is SASEGT. This CDR3 has 14 residues. V lost 1 base and J lost 5, with 12 bases in between. CDR3 residues: CASSEVRRGHEQYF. In nucleotides, the CDR3 is TGTGCCAGCAGTGAAGTGCGCCGGGGCCACGAGCAGTACTTC.